This T cell receptor (beta chain) originates from a study of Ad26.COV2.S vaccination and SARS-CoV-2 variants. Across the study: In the study, Ad26.COV2.S was injected intramuscularly once, or twice 56 days apart.

Treatment in this sample: about 20 received Ad26.COV2.S at low or high dose, single or two shots; 5 received placebo; per-sample allocation not given. Sampling happened 63 days after the first vaccine or placebo injection. Method: immunoSEQ multiplex PCR; TCRdb's copy keeps in-frame clones and lacks some. The sample includes hundreds of thousands of clones, roughly nine tenths of them seen just once. Specimen: peripheral blood, collected in a trial of Ad26.COV2.S vaccine versus placebo. The TCR sequence derives from a person between 18 and 65 years old who received the Ad26.COV2.S COVID-19 vaccine or a placebo.

Here the CDR3 DNA reads TGTGCCAGCAGCTTCGGACTGGGCGGCAATGAGCAGTTCTTC. It specifies CASSFGLGGNEQFF. The chain is built from TRBV3-1 (or the pseudogene TRBV3-2) and TRBJ2-1; maybe TRBD2 (5 bases). Trimming took off 5 bases at V and 6 bases at J, with 14 bases between the two ends. The CDR3 is 14 amino acids. The germline V gene has CDR1 LGHDT and CDR2 YNNKEL (reference sequence).